Detailed here is one T cell receptor (beta chain). The data derive from a study of blood T cell repertoires in COVID-19. The repertoire was sequenced with immunoSEQ multiplex PCR; TCRdb's copy has only in-frame clones and lacks some. The table shows over 250,000 clones, with roughly 80% occurring only once. Germline trimming cut 0 bases from V and 2 bases from J; bases unmatched to any gene: 6. CDR1 is KGHSH, CDR2 LQKENI, per germline. The CDR3 length is 16 residues. The chain has TRBV18 and TRBJ1-2, with 7 bases identical to TRBD1. This TCR came from a man aged 35-49 years who had been exposed to COVID-19. Specimen: PBMCs or T cells enriched from blood (not recorded which). Written as DNA, the CDR3 is TGTGCCAGCTCACCACCTGGAGCAGGGGGGAACTATGGCTACACCTTC. Its protein product is CASSPPGAGGNYGYTF.